What follows are 25 T cell receptor beta chains derived from one specimen sequenced in a study of vaccination and CD4 T cells after COVID-19. At the Johns Hopkins FTIC core, DNA taken from cultured CD4+ T cells was sequenced by way of the Oncomine TCR Beta short-read assay. TCRdb re-derived calls from the PCR reads in MiXCR, one entry per CDR3 protein. This sample carries about 16,000 distinct CDR3 sequences, roughly 52% of them seen once, and the ten largest clones take about 20%. For these receptors, no antigen is known. Stated treatment: approximately 11-day PBMC culture with coronavirus spike peptide pools or control peptides (ViraFEST assay). This material consisted of CD4+ T cells from blood, cultured in vitro, taken before SARS-CoV-2 vaccination. Receptors originate from a human donor who had recovered from COVID-19.

The chain has TRBV6-2 or TRBV6-3 and TRBJ2-7; TRBD2 aligns across 10 bases. CDR1 is MNHEY and CDR2 is SVGEGT in the germline V gene. The trim removed 3 bases at V and 5 bases at J, leaving 10 bases unmatched. CDR3 length: 16 residues. The CDR3 DNA reads as TGTGCCAGCAGTTATTTAGCGGGAGGTACCGGTAACGAGCAGTACTTC. This gives the protein CASSYLAGGTGNEQYF.

J is TRBJ2-5 and V is TRBV27; 13 positions agree with TRBD2. CDR1 and CDR2 from the germline V gene are MNHEY and SMNVEV (reference sequence). The CDR3 spans 22 residues. Losses at the gene ends were 2 bases for V and 3 bases for J; bases not matched to a gene: 21. The CDR3 DNA follows: TGTGCCAGCAGTTTAACGGGACTTAGGACTAGCGGGAGAGGGGGGTTCAAAGAGACCCAGTACTTC. Its translation: CASSLTGLRTSGRGGFKETQYF.

The chain links TRBV29-1 to TRBJ2-1; 10 bases are shared with TRBD1. The J segment lost 6 bases and the V segment lost 8 bases, leaving 10 bases of the junction unmatched. This CDR3 comprises 14 residues. The germline CDR1 and CDR2 sequences are SQVTM and ANQGSEA. The CDR3 sequence is CSSLGTGVFNEQFF. The CDR3 nucleotides read TGCAGCTCCCTGGGGACAGGGGTCTTCAATGAGCAGTTCTTC.

This clonotype came up a few times. The chain joins TRBV7-9 to TRBJ1-2; D is ambiguous. Deletions cut 8 bases from V and 0 bases from J, with 10 bases between. CDR3 size: 13 residues. Per germline, CDR1 SEHNR and CDR2 FQNEAQ (reference sequence). CDR3: CASSSVSNYGYTF. The CDR3 coding sequence is TGTGCCAGCTCGTCAGTTTCTAACTATGGCTACACCTTC.

The chain joins TRBV4-1 to TRBJ1-5; 9 bases match TRBD1. Per germline, CDR1 MGHRA and CDR2 YSYEKL. The CDR3 spans 16 residues. The ends lost 3 bases at V and 2 bases at J; junction bases unmatched: 5. CDR3 protein: CASSHSGQGRNQPQHF. The CDR3 region has the DNA TGCGCCAGCAGCCACTCAGGACAGGGGCGCAATCAGCCCCAGCATTTT.

This clonotype was found once. J is TRBJ2-1 and V is TRBV10-3; perhaps D is TRBD1 or TRBD2 (5 bases each). V was trimmed by 2 bases and J by 9 bases, leaving 8 bases between them. Germline lookup yields CDR1 ENHRY and CDR2 SYGVKD. This CDR3 spans 12 amino acids. CDR3 sequence: CAISEPGTEQFF. DNA of the CDR3: TGTGCCATCAGTGAGCCAGGGACTGAGCAGTTCTTC.

The table lists this clonotype with a few counts. This sequence joins TRBV7-8 and TRBJ2-4, with D perhaps TRBD1 (7 bases). V shed 6 bases and J shed 7 bases, with 13 bases lying between them. The V gene's germline CDR1 is SGHVS and CDR2 FQNEAQ. This CDR3 has 13 amino acids. The CDR3 DNA sequence: TGTGCCAGCAGAAAGGCAGGGGGGAACATTCAGTACTTC. Its translation is CASRKAGGNIQYF.

The rearrangement joins TRBV28 to TRBJ1-2; D is uncertain. Germline CDR1 reads MDHEN; CDR2 reads SYDVKM. V dropped 6 bases and J dropped 8 bases, with 16 bases sitting between them. The CDR3 extends over 13 amino acids. The chain's CDR3 is CASSHSDFEGYTF. The DNA for the CDR3 is TGTGCCAGCAGCCACAGCGACTTCGAAGGCTACACCTTC.

The chain has TRBV6-2 or TRBV6-3 and TRBJ1-3, with 10 bases identical to TRBD1. The CDR3 totals 17 residues. V was pared by 4 bases and J by 1 base, with 7 bases of the junction left unmatched. Germline lookup yields CDR1 MNHEY and CDR2 SVGEGT. The CDR3 loop reads CASSSDRDRGSGNTIYF. DNA for the CDR3: TGTGCCAGCAGTTCGGACCGGGACAGGGGATCTGGAAACACCATATATTTT.

The rearrangement uses TRBV5-1 and TRBJ2-1; TRBD2 matches at 7 bases. Germline V gene sequence: CDR1 SGHRS, CDR2 YFSETQ. Germline trimming cut 4 bases from V and 11 bases from J; bases unmatched to any gene: 6. The CDR3 consists of 12 residues. As DNA, the CDR3 is TGCGCCAGCAGCCGGCTGGGGACTAAGCAGTTCTTC. Translated, it gives CASSRLGTKQFF.

The J gene is TRBJ1-2, the V gene TRBV10-3, with D uncertain. The V gene lost 3 bases and the J gene lost 4 bases, with 3 bases spanning the gap. Per germline, CDR1 ENHRY and CDR2 SYGVKD. This CDR3 region has 11 residues. CDR3 loop: CAISDSYGYTF. The CDR3 DNA follows: TGTGCCATCAGTGACAGCTATGGCTACACCTTC.

The chain recombines TRBV29-1 with TRBJ2-7; weak D call: TRBD2 (6 bases). CDR1 and CDR2 (germline): SQVTM, ANQGSEA. Trimming cost V 6 bases and J 6 bases, with 15 bases left between them. The CDR3 has 12 amino acids. The CDR3 bases are TGCAGCGTGAGACTAGGACTGCGCGAGCAGTACTTC. This sequence encodes CSVRLGLREQYF.

The chain couples TRBV10-1 to TRBJ2-1; D not certain. Per the germline V gene, CDR1 is WNHNN and CDR2 is SYGVQD (reference sequence). The CDR3 runs to 17 residues. Trimming removed 1 base at V and 2 bases at J, with 15 bases between. The CDR3 region has the DNA TGCGCCAGCAGTGAGTTTGCCCCCCGAGACCCCTACAATGAGCAGTTCTTC. This codes for CASSEFAPRDPYNEQFF.

The gene calls are TRBV7-2 and TRBJ2-5; D unclear. The CDR3 contains 12 residues. Trimming removed 3 bases from V and 5 bases from J, with 7 bases in between. Germline values: CDR1 SGHTA, CDR2 FQGNSA. The CDR3 coding sequence is TGTGCCAGCAGCTTCATACGGGAGACCCAGTACTTC. Its protein is CASSFIRETQYF.

This chain links TRBV27 with TRBJ2-7, with a possible D match to TRBD2 (6 bases). Trimming shortened V by 6 bases and J by 1 base, and 16 bases separated the two germline ends. CDR1 and CDR2 (germline): MNHEY, SMNVEV (reference sequence). The CDR3 covers 15 residues. The CDR3, as DNA: TGTGCCAGCAGCAAATACCCGGGACTTTCCTACGAGCAGTACTTC. This translates into CASSKYPGLSYEQYF.

V usage is TRBV6-1 and J usage is TRBJ2-1, with 12 nucleotides matching TRBD2. The junction had 11 bases not matched to a gene; V was cut back by 2 bases and J by 3 bases. Germline CDR1 and CDR2: MNHNS and SASEGT. This CDR3 has 19 residues. CDR3 sequence (DNA): TGTGCCAGCAGTGAACCGGGACTAGCGGGTAGGTGGGGCTACAATGAGCAGTTCTTC. This encodes CASSEPGLAGRWGYNEQFF.

This clonotype was observed a handful of times. The J gene is TRBJ2-7, the V gene TRBV6-1; 8 bases fit TRBD1. This CDR3 is built from 15 residues. The germline V gene encodes CDR1 MNHNS and CDR2 SASEGT. V lost 7 bases and J lost 0; bases outside the gene matches: 8. This chain's CDR3 is CASTPGQASSYEQYF. In DNA, the CDR3 is TGTGCCAGCACCCCGGGACAGGCGAGCTCCTACGAGCAGTACTTC.

This chain uses TRBV11-2 with TRBJ1-3; D ambiguous. The V end was cut by 4 bases, the J end by 3 bases, with 10 bases between. Per the germline V gene, CDR1 is SGHAT and CDR2 is FQNNGV. The CDR3 has 14 amino acids. CDR3 in amino acids: CASSSVGIGNTIYF. CDR3 DNA: TGTGCCAGCAGCTCTGTGGGCATTGGAAACACCATATATTTT.

In its sample, this clonotype was seen a few times. CDR3 sequence: CSVLAGGASYEQYF. As DNA, the CDR3 is TGCAGTGTCTTAGCGGGAGGGGCGTCCTACGAGCAGTACTTC. V and J are TRBV20-1 and TRBJ2-7; 11 positions match TRBD2. There are 14 residues in the CDR3. Germline V gene data show CDR1 as DFQATT and CDR2 as SNEGSKA (reference sequence). V lost 7 bases to trimming and J lost 1 base; unmatched junction nucleotides: 6.

The chain couples TRBV25-1 to TRBJ1-1; 8 positions match TRBD1. V was pared by 0 bases and J by 2 bases, with 5 bases of the junction left unmatched. The CDR3 covers 16 residues. Germline loops: CDR1 MGHDK, CDR2 SYGVNS. CDR3 residues: CASSEYTGGSNTEAFF. In DNA form, the CDR3 reads TGTGCCAGCAGTGAATACACAGGGGGGTCTAACACTGAAGCTTTCTTT.

V is TRBV18 and J is TRBJ2-2; D unclear. The CDR3 is made up of 14 amino acids. CDR1 and CDR2 (germline): KGHSH, LQKENI. V shed 5 bases and J shed 2 bases, with 9 bases lying between them. CDR3 loop: CASSKGPNTGELFF. Here the CDR3 DNA reads TGTGCCAGCTCAAAAGGACCTAACACCGGGGAGCTGTTTTTT.

This rearrangement joins TRBV7-3 to TRBJ2-1; possibly TRBD1 or TRBD2 for D (5 bases each). Looked up from germline, CDR1 is SGHTA and CDR2 is FQGTGA. The CDR3 runs to 15 residues. The germline V and J ends were trimmed by 4 bases and 6 bases, with 16 bases remaining between them. The CDR3: CASSSGPEGTNEQFF. The CDR3 nucleotides are TGTGCCAGCAGCTCGGGACCAGAGGGAACCAATGAGCAGTTCTTC.

The rearrangement joins TRBV4-1 to TRBJ2-7, with 13 bases aligning to TRBD2. V shed 0 bases and J 5 bases; nucleotides not matched to a gene: 13. Germline V gene data show CDR1 as MGHRA and CDR2 as YSYEKL. The CDR3 is 19 amino acids. The CDR3 sequence: CASSQDWTSGRGGLHEQYF. For the CDR3, the DNA is TGCGCCAGCAGCCAAGATTGGACTAGCGGGAGAGGAGGGTTACACGAGCAGTACTTC.

This rearrangement joins TRBV20-1 to TRBJ1-1; tentative D call: TRBD1 (5 bases). Germline lookup yields CDR1 DFQATT and CDR2 SNEGSKA (reference sequence). Between the trimmed V and J ends, which lost 3 bases and 0 bases, there was a span of 14 bases. This CDR3 is 15 amino acids long. The DNA for the CDR3 is TGCAGTGCTAGGGGCGACAGCGCCTTGAACACTGAAGCTTTCTTT. Translating it yields CSARGDSALNTEAFF.

The V gene is TRBV5-6, the J gene TRBJ1-2, with unresolved D. Trimming cost V 1 base and J 1 base, with 11 bases left between them. The CDR3 is made up of 15 amino acids. Germline V lookup: CDR1 SGHDT, CDR2 YYEEEE. CDR3 protein: CASSLIATRNYGYTF. CDR3 in DNA: TGTGCCAGCAGCTTGATAGCCACCCGTAACTATGGCTACACCTTC.